The TCR beta chain described here comes from a study of T-cell reconstitution after alpha-beta-depleted transplantation in children. Unique molecular identifiers tagged the TCRbeta library. In TCRdb, the PCR reads were re-called with MiXCR into one record per CDR3 protein. The sample shows approximately 250,000 distinct CDR3 sequences, about 25% of them seen only once. This clonotype was counted many times. The CDR3 has 13 amino acids. Germline V CDR1 and CDR2: SGHRS, YFSETQ. The V gene lost 4 bases and the J gene lost 3 bases, with 10 bases spanning the gap. The source of this sequence is a girl aged 2-10 years with Fanconi anemia, due to receive a stem cell transplant. Here the sequenced sample was PBMCs, taken before TCRalphabeta/CD19-depleted stem cell transplant. V is TRBV5-1 and J is TRBJ2-5, with D unclear. The CDR3, as DNA: TGCGCCAGCAGCACATACCTAGAAGAGACCCAGTACTTC. Encoded protein: CASSTYLEETQYF.